This T cell receptor (beta chain) was obtained from a study of T-cell reconstitution after alpha-beta-depleted transplantation in children. Unique molecular identifiers were built into the TCRbeta library. Using its own MiXCR run on the PCR reads, TCRdb lists one record per CDR3 protein. The profile shows hundreds of thousands of distinct CDR3 sequences, about 12% of them singletons. Germline CDR1 is SGHRS and CDR2 is YFSETQ. The ends were cut back, 5 bases at V and 0 bases at J, with 18 bases in the middle. CDR3 length: 17 residues. Here the sequenced sample was PBMCs, taken before TCRalphabeta/CD19-depleted stem cell transplant. V usage is TRBV5-1 and J usage is TRBJ2-1; D not resolved. The sequence derives from a girl aged 2 to 9 with congenital amegakaryocytic thrombocytopenia, due to receive a stem cell transplant. CDR3 coding DNA: TGCGCCAGCAGTCCACATAACAGTTTCAGCTCCTACAATGAGCAGTTCTTC. As protein: CASSPHNSFSSYNEQFF.